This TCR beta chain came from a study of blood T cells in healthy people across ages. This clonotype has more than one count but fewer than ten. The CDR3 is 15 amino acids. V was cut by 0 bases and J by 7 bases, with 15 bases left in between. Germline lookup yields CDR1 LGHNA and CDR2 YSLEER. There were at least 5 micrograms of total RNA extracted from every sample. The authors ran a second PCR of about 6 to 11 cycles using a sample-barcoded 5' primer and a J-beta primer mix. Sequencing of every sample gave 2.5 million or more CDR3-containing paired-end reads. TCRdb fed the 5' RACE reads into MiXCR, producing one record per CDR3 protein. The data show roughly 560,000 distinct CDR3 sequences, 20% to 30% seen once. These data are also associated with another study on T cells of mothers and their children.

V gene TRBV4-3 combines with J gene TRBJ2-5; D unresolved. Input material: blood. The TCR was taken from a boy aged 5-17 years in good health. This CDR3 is CASSQDRSLFGTQYF. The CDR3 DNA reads TGCGCCAGCAGCCAAGATCGGTCCCTATTCGGGACCCAGTACTTC.